What follows are 27 T cell receptor beta chains derived from one specimen sequenced in a study of blood T cell repertoires in COVID-19. TCRdb's copy holds only in-frame clones and misses some; the assay was immunoSEQ multiplex PCR. The data hold some 270,000 clones, with around 90% observed a single time. The sequenced material came from peripheral blood. The receptor set was obtained from a man aged 50 or older with acute or convalescent COVID-19.

The V call is TRBV5-4, the J call TRBJ1-1, with a possible D match to TRBD1 (6 bases). CDR3 length: 15 residues. CDR1 and CDR2 (germline): SGHNT, YYREEE (reference sequence). Trimming removed 0 bases at V and 6 bases at J, with 15 bases between. The CDR3 here is CASSLGPQGNAEAFF. For the CDR3, the DNA is TGTGCCAGCAGCTTGGGCCCTCAGGGGAATGCTGAAGCTTTCTTT.

This clone has only one observation. This chain uses TRBV27 with TRBJ2-7; possibly TRBD1 for D (5 bases). Trimming removed 8 bases at V and 3 bases at J, with 17 bases between. CDR1 and CDR2 from the germline V gene are MNHEY and SMNVEV (reference sequence). This CDR3 is 14 amino acids long. CDR3: CASRRPGPFYEQYF. As DNA, the CDR3 is TGTGCCAGCCGAAGGCCAGGGCCGTTCTACGAGCAGTACTTC.

The V call is TRBV27, the J call TRBJ1-2; a weak D match, TRBD1 (6 bases). V dropped 5 bases and J dropped 4 bases, with 11 bases sitting between them. The CDR3 has 13 amino acids. Germline CDR1 reads MNHEY; CDR2 reads SMNVEV (reference sequence). In nucleotides, the CDR3 is TGTGCCAGCAGTCCAGGGGATTTCTATGGCTACACCTTC. This encodes CASSPGDFYGYTF.

With respect to this clone: At the DNA level, this CDR3 is encoded by other sequences in the same sample as well. This rearrangement joins TRBV2 to TRBJ1-2; a possible D gene is TRBD1 (5 bases). The CDR3 contains 13 residues. Per germline, CDR1 SNHLY and CDR2 FYNNEI. V shed 3 bases and J shed 3 bases, with 8 bases lying between them. The CDR3 here is CASSDRGDYGYTF. CDR3 nucleotides: TGTGCCAGCAGTGACCGGGGGGACTATGGCTACACCTTC.

The J gene is TRBJ1-4, the V gene TRBV5-5; tentatively, D is TRBD1 (5 bases). CDR1 and CDR2 (germline): SGHKS, YYEKEE (reference sequence). This CDR3 has 16 amino acids. The ends were cut back, 0 bases at V and 3 bases at J, with 12 bases in the middle. The CDR3 loop is CASSLASGGANEKLFF. CDR3 nucleotide sequence: TGTGCCAGCAGCTTGGCATCCGGGGGTGCTAATGAAAAACTGTTTTTT.

The chain joins TRBV10-3 to TRBJ1-4; maybe TRBD1 (6 bases). Germline V gives CDR1 ENHRY, CDR2 SYGVKD. The CDR3 loop spans 14 amino acids. Between the trimmed V and J ends, which lost 3 bases and 8 bases, there was a span of 13 bases. The CDR3: CAISERQGTEKLFF. The CDR3 DNA reads TGTGCCATCAGTGAACGGCAGGGGACAGAAAAACTGTTTTTT.

V and J are TRBV12-3 or TRBV12-4 and TRBJ1-2; D gene unclear. V shed 4 bases and J shed 3 bases, with 9 bases lying between them. This CDR3 has 13 residues. The CDR3 here is CASSSGFYYGYTF. The CDR3 bases are TGTGCCAGCAGTTCGGGGTTTTACTATGGCTACACCTTC.

The V and J genes are TRBV7-2 and TRBJ1-1, with D perhaps matching TRBD1 (5 bases). CDR3 length equals 13 residues. CDR1 and CDR2 from the germline V gene are SGHTA and FQGNSA. Trimming pared 1 base from V and 8 bases from J, leaving 11 bases between. The CDR3 DNA is TGTGCCAGCAGCTTAGGCAGGGTCCTAGAAGCTTTCTTT. This codes for CASSLGRVLEAFF.

This chain links TRBV7-3 with TRBJ2-1; 7 nucleotides match TRBD2. The V and J ends lost 2 bases and 7 bases, in that order; junction bases with no gene match: 5. The germline V gene encodes CDR1 SGHTA and CDR2 FQGTGA. The CDR3 extends over 14 amino acids. Written as DNA, the CDR3 is TGTGCCAGCAGCTTATCGGGGGGTATTAATGAGCAGTTCTTC. Protein sequence: CASSLSGGINEQFF.

The chain joins TRBV2 to TRBJ2-5, with D perhaps matching TRBD2 (5 bases). This CDR3 region has 15 residues. V was trimmed by 3 bases and J by 2 bases, leaving 13 bases between them. Germline CDR1 reads SNHLY; CDR2 reads FYNNEI. CDR3 sequence (DNA): TGTGCCAGCAGTGAGGGAGATAGGGAGCAAGAGACCCAGTACTTC. Amino acids: CASSEGDREQETQYF.

This clone was counted a single time. CDR3 loop: CASSSMSTGRGYEKLFF. Written as DNA, the CDR3 is TGTGCCAGCAGCTCCATGAGTACAGGGAGGGGGTATGAAAAACTGTTTTTT. This chain joins TRBV3-1 (or the pseudogene TRBV3-2) and TRBJ1-4; D possibly corresponds to TRBD1 (6 bases). The CDR3 is 17 amino acids. V gave up 5 bases and J gave up 6 bases, with 22 bases separating them. Germline V gives CDR1 LGHDT, CDR2 YNNKEL (reference sequence).

This clone was counted a single time. The chain has TRBV9 and TRBJ2-2, with a tentative D call TRBD1 (5 bases). V was cut by 0 bases and J by 8 bases, with 14 bases left in between. The CDR3 runs to 15 residues. Germline-derived CDR1 and CDR2 are SGDLS and YYNGEE. CDR3 DNA: TGTGCCAGCAGCGTAGTGTCAGGGTCGGTGGGGGAGCTGTTTTTT. It codes for CASSVVSGSVGELFF.

V gene TRBV4-1 combines with J gene TRBJ2-3; D is unclear. This CDR3 spans 14 amino acids. Trimming shortened V by 2 bases and J by 2 bases, and 8 bases separated the two germline ends. Germline V lookup: CDR1 MGHRA, CDR2 YSYEKL. CDR3 bases: TGCGCCAGCAGCCAAACAATGCACACAGATACGCAGTATTTT. Translating it yields CASSQTMHTDTQYF.

This sequence joins TRBV27 and TRBJ2-1, with TRBD1 matching over 7 bases. Germline V gene data show CDR1 as MNHEY and CDR2 as SMNVEV (reference sequence). V dropped 8 bases and J dropped 4; count of bases not matched to a gene: 11. The CDR3 runs to 15 residues. The CDR3 DNA reads TGTGCCAGCTCTGAGACAGGGACCCCATACAATGAGCAGTTCTTC. It is translated as CASSETGTPYNEQFF.

V usage is TRBV10-1 and J usage is TRBJ1-1; no clear D gene. This CDR3 has 14 residues. The germline V and J ends were trimmed by 2 bases and 6 bases, with 13 bases remaining between them. Germline V gene data show CDR1 as WNHNN and CDR2 as SYGVQD (reference sequence). In nucleotides, the CDR3 is TGCGCCAGCAGTGAGACTTCGGGGAGGGCTGAAGCTTTCTTT. Translating gives CASSETSGRAEAFF.

V and J are TRBV2 and TRBJ2-4; 10 bases fit TRBD1. Germline values: CDR1 SNHLY, CDR2 FYNNEI. J gave up 0 bases and V 8 bases, and 10 bases lay outside the gene matches. CDR3 length: 17 amino acids. The CDR3 region is CASSGDRGQLAKNIQYF. CDR3 bases: TGTGCCAGCTCAGGGGACAGGGGACAACTAGCCAAAAACATTCAGTACTTC.

The count of this clone is one. The gene calls are TRBV7-8 and TRBJ1-5, with 7 bases fitting TRBD1. Germline V gene data show CDR1 as SGHVS and CDR2 as FQNEAQ. CDR3 length equals 14 residues. V dropped 3 bases and J dropped 6; count of bases not matched to a gene: 5. The CDR3 is CASSLRQGGQPQHF. CDR3 sequence (DNA): TGTGCCAGCAGCTTGAGACAGGGAGGTCAGCCCCAGCATTTT.

V is TRBV5-1 and J is TRBJ1-6; TRBD1 aligns across 9 bases. Germline values: CDR1 SGHRS, CDR2 YFSETQ. The J segment lost 7 bases and the V segment lost 6 bases, leaving 5 bases of the junction unmatched. The CDR3 totals 14 residues. The CDR3 nucleotides are TGCGCCAGCACTACAGGGGGCATAAATTCACCCCTCCACTTT. Encoded protein: CASTTGGINSPLHF.

The chain has TRBV19 and TRBJ1-1; TRBD1 matches at 9 bases. CDR1 and CDR2 (germline): LNHDA, SQIVND (reference sequence). The CDR3 is 15 amino acids. Unmatched junction bases numbered 9, after V lost 6 bases and J lost 4 bases. The CDR3: CASRPGQGRGTEAFF. The DNA for the CDR3 is TGTGCCAGTAGGCCGGGACAGGGTAGGGGCACTGAAGCTTTCTTT.

In its sample, this clone was seen a few times. The chain is built from TRBV2 and TRBJ1-2; D ambiguous. This CDR3 comprises 13 residues. With 5 bases removed from V and 8 bases from J, the gap between germline ends came to 15 bases. Germline V gene sequence: CDR1 SNHLY, CDR2 FYNNEI. The CDR3 nucleotides read TGTGCCAGCAGTCCCGACACCCTCTTGGGCTACACCTTC. Protein product: CASSPDTLLGYTF.

The rearrangement uses TRBV7-9 and TRBJ2-7, with D maybe TRBD1 (5 bases). The V and J ends lost 8 bases and 5 bases respectively, with 10 bases between them. The germline gives CDR1 SEHNR, CDR2 FQNEAQ (reference sequence). The CDR3 consists of 11 residues. CDR3 coding DNA: TGTGCCAGCGTGCAGGGCAACGAGCAGTACTTC. This translates into CASVQGNEQYF. Variable domain in full (rest from reference TRBV7-9 and TRBJ2-7): DTGVSQNPRHKITKRGQNVTFRCDPISEHNRLYWYRQTLGQGPEFLTYFQNEAQLEKSRLLSDRFSAERPKGSFSTLEIQRTEQGDSAMYLCASVQGNEQYFGPGTRLTVT.

The chain is built from TRBV7-3 and TRBJ2-3, with D unresolved. Germline V lookup: CDR1 SGHTA, CDR2 FQGTGA. The CDR3 covers 13 residues. V lost 2 bases and J 1 base, leaving 4 bases between the germline ends. The CDR3 sequence: CASSLVGTDTQYF. The CDR3 DNA is TGTGCCAGCAGCTTAGTCGGCACAGATACGCAGTATTTT.

The CDR3 coding sequence is TGCGCCAGCAGCTTCGGACACCATAACTATGGCTACACCTTC. This sequence encodes CASSFGHHNYGYTF. This sequence joins TRBV5-1 and TRBJ1-2; TRBD1 is a possible D gene (5 bases). The germline CDR1 and CDR2 sequences are SGHRS and YFSETQ. V lost 2 bases, J lost 1 base, and 9 bases lay in between. The CDR3 sequence is 14 residues long.

DNA of the CDR3: TGTGCCAGCAGCCCTAGGGGTCGGGGGGACTACGAGCAGTACTTC. This sequence encodes CASSPRGRGDYEQYF. The chain uses TRBV3-1 (or the pseudogene TRBV3-2) and TRBJ2-7, with 7 bases lining up with TRBD2. Per germline, CDR1 LGHDT and CDR2 YNNKEL (reference sequence). Trimming cost V 4 bases and J 3 bases; bases outside gene matches: 9. This CDR3 spans 15 amino acids.

The J gene is TRBJ1-2, the V gene TRBV14; a weak D match, TRBD1 (6 bases). CDR3 length: 13 amino acids. Deletions cut 5 bases from V and 7 bases from J, with 14 bases between. CDR1 is SGHDN and CDR2 is FVKESK in the germline V gene. For the CDR3, the DNA is TGTGCCAGCAGCGCCAGGGGCGGCGGTGGCTACACCTTC. Translating it yields CASSARGGGGYTF.

The CDR3 sequence: CASSPPGGPNSPLHF. The CDR3 bases are TGTGCCAGCTCACCACCGGGGGGGCCAAATTCACCCCTCCACTTT. This chain connects TRBV18 to TRBJ1-6, with D tentatively TRBD1 (6 bases). This CDR3 contains 15 residues. Germline V gene lookup returns CDR1 KGHSH and CDR2 LQKENI. V shed 0 bases and J shed 7 bases, with 10 bases lying between them.

The V and J genes are TRBV27 and TRBJ2-1; perhaps TRBD1 as D (5 bases). The CDR3 runs 15 residues. Between the trimmed V and J ends, which lost 7 bases and 1 base, there was a span of 14 bases. CDR1 and CDR2 (germline): MNHEY, SMNVEV (reference sequence). The CDR3 DNA sequence: TGTGCCAGCACCCCCCGGACATCTTCCTACAATGAGCAGTTCTTC. This sequence encodes CASTPRTSSYNEQFF.